This T cell receptor beta chain was identified during a study of T cell repertoires in cytomegalovirus infection. The wider study: HLA-C-restricted CMV epitopes, recently identified, and well-studied HLA-B-restricted ones were used by the study. Carrying CMV and the relevant HLA type showed in public TCR beta signatures. General study results and limits: Pooled public TCR beta family frequency picked out CMV carriers with the relevant HLA.

This CDR3 is built from 14 residues. V lost 1 base, J lost 4 bases, and 10 bases lay in between. The germline gives CDR1 SGHTA, CDR2 FQGNSA. TCRdb reprocessed the reads with MiXCR, giving one entry per CDR3 protein. The sample consists of 450,000 to 600,000 distinct CDR3 sequences, more than 40% of them appearing once. This clonotype has at least ten counts. Antigen: not known. The material was cultured PBMCs, obtained from culture after CMV antigen stimulation. The receptor comes from a human donor in good health (CMV status not recorded). Some clones in this sample may be carry-over from other donors' samples. The chain uses TRBV7-2 and TRBJ1-2, with D hard to call. CDR3 loop: CASSLGLPPYGYTF. CDR3 DNA: TGTGCCAGCAGCTTAGGACTACCGCCCTATGGCTACACCTTC. Together with reference TRBV7-2 and TRBJ1-2, the CDR3 gives the full variable domain: GAGVSQSPSNKVTEKGKDVELRCDPISGHTALYWYRQSLGQGLEFLIYFQGNSAPDKSGLPSDRFSAERTGGSVSTLTIQRTQQEDSAVYLCASSLGLPPYGYTFGSGTRLTVV.